Listed here are 5 T cell receptor beta chains from one sample, sequenced in a study of blood T cell repertoires in COVID-19. Sequencing used immunoSEQ multiplex PCR; TCRdb keeps in-frame clones, though not all of them. The sample lists about 35,000 clones, more than 70% occurring once. Sequences were obtained from peripheral blood. These receptor sequences come from a human donor in a cohort sampled during active COVID-19.

The gene calls are TRBV3-1 (or the pseudogene TRBV3-2) and TRBJ1-3, with D unclear. In germline, CDR1 is LGHDT, CDR2 YNNKEL (reference sequence). The V and J ends lost 2 bases and 8 bases respectively, with 7 bases between them. The CDR3 has 12 amino acids. This CDR3 is CASSQRVDTIYF. The DNA for the CDR3 is TGTGCCAGCAGCCAACGCGTAGACACCATATATTTT.

The chain is built from TRBV11-1 and TRBJ1-2, with a weak D call TRBD1 (5 bases). This CDR3 is 13 amino acids long. Trimming took 2 bases from V and 3 from J, leaving 7 bases between them. Germline values: CDR1 SGHAT, CDR2 FQDESV (reference sequence). The CDR3 DNA follows: TGTGCCAGCAGCTTACAAGGGGACTATGGCTACACCTTC. Its protein product is CASSLQGDYGYTF.

V usage is TRBV4-1 and J usage is TRBJ2-5; D is unresolved. The germline V gene has CDR1 MGHRA and CDR2 YSYEKL. The CDR3 contains 13 residues. Between the trimmed V and J ends, which lost 4 bases and 5 bases, there was a span of 11 bases. The CDR3 reads CASSRVLGETQYF. CDR3 sequence (DNA): TGCGCCAGCAGCCGGGTCCTCGGGGAGACCCAGTACTTC.

The chain links TRBV5-5 to TRBJ2-5; the match to TRBD1 covers 8 bases. V was clipped by 3 bases and J by 5 bases; unmatched bases: 9. The CDR3 contains 15 residues. CDR1 SGHKS and CDR2 YYEKEE come from the germline V gene (reference sequence). Written as DNA, the CDR3 is TGTGCCAGCAGCTCGATTACAGGGGGAAGGGAGACCCAGTACTTC. It codes for CASSSITGGRETQYF.

This chain joins TRBV5-1 and TRBJ1-1, with D perhaps TRBD1 (5 bases). Germline-derived CDR1 and CDR2 are SGHRS and YFSETQ. V lost 3 bases and J lost 2, with 8 bases in between. This CDR3 comprises 13 residues. CDR3: CASSSQGNTEAFF. CDR3 in DNA: TGCGCCAGCAGCTCTCAGGGTAACACTGAAGCTTTCTTT.